This TCR beta chain derives from a study of coeliac disease. CDR1 is SGHNT and CDR2 is YENEEA in the germline V gene. V dropped 1 base and J dropped 9; count of bases not matched to a gene: 5. This CDR3 has 14 amino acids. Study-level results: Active celiac intraepithelial and lamina propria samples had lower TRB and TRG clonality than control samples. Of coeliac lamina propria samples, about 50% of the 18 held published gliadin-specific TRB sequences, versus 1 of 6 controls.

Of note for this clone: Its antigen remains unknown.

The table came from immunoSEQ multiplex PCR; TCRdb's copy has only in-frame clones and leaves some out. Of several thousand clones listed, approximately 72% are singletons. The source is a man in his fifties with active celiac disease. Sequenced sample: lamina propria lymphocytes from the gut. The rearrangement links TRBV11-3 to TRBJ2-1; 8 bases are shared with TRBD2. CDR3 coding DNA: TGTGCCAGCAGCTTAGGGGTGGCGGGGGGTGAGCAGTTCTTC. Translating it yields CASSLGVAGGEQFF.